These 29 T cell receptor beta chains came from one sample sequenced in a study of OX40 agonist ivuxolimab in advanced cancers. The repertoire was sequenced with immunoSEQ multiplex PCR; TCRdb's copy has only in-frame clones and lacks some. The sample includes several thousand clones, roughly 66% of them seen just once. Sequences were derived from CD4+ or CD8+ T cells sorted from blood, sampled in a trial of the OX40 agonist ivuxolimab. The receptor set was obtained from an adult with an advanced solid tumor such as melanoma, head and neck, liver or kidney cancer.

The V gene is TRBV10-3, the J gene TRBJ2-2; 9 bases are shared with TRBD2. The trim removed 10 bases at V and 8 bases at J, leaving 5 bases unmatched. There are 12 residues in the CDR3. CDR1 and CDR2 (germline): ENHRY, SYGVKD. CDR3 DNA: TGTGCCAGCAGACTAGCGGCTGGGGAGCTGTTTTTT. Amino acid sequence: CASRLAAGELFF.

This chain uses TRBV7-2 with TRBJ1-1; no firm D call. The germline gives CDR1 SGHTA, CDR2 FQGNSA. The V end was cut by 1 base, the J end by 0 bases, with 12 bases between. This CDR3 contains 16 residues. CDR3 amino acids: CASSLESWTMNTEAFF. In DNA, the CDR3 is TGTGCCAGCAGCTTAGAGTCTTGGACTATGAACACTGAAGCTTTCTTT.

The CDR3 is CASSGQGTEAFF. As DNA, the CDR3 is TGTGCCAGCAGCGGGCAGGGCACTGAAGCTTTCTTT. This chain uses TRBV11-2 with TRBJ1-1, with D maybe TRBD1 (5 bases). This CDR3 comprises 12 residues. Germline CDR1 SGHAT, CDR2 FQNNGV. V lost 5 bases to trimming and J lost 4 bases, with 8 bases between them.

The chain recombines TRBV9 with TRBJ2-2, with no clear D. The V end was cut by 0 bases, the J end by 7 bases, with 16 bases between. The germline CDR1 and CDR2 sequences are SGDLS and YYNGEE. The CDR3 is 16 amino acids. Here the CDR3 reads CASSVASLSLDGELFF. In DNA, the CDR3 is TGTGCCAGCAGCGTAGCTTCCCTTAGTTTAGACGGGGAGCTGTTTTTT.

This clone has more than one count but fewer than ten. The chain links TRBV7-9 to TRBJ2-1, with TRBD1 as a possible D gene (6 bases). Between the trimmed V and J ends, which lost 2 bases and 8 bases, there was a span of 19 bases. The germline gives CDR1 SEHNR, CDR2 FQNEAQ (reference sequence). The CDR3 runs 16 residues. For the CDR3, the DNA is TGTGCCAGCAGCTTAATCGGGACACCCTCCAGGGATGAGCAGTTCTTC. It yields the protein CASSLIGTPSRDEQFF.

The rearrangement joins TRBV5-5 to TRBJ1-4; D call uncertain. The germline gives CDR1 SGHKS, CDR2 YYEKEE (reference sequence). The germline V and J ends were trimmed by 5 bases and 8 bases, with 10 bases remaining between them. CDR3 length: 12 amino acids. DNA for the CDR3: TGTGCCAGCAGTTCCCCGGGGGAAAAACTGTTTTTT. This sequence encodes CASSSPGEKLFF.

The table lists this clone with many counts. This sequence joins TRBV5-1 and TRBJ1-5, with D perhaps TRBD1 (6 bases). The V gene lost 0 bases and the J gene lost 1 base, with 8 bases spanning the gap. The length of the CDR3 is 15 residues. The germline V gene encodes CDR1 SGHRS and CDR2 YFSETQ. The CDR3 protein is CASSLVGGSNQPQHF. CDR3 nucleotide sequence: TGCGCCAGCAGCTTGGTTGGGGGCAGCAATCAGCCCCAGCATTTT.

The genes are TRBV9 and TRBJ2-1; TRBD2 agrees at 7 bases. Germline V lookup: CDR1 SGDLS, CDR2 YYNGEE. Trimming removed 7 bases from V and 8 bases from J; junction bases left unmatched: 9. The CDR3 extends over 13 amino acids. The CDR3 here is CASAGVKLDEQFF. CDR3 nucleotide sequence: TGTGCCAGCGCGGGGGTTAAACTAGATGAGCAGTTCTTC.

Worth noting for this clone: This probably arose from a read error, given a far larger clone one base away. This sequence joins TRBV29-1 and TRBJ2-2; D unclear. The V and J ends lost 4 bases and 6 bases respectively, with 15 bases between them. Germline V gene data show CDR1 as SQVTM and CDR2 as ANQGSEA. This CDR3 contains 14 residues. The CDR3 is CSVVLLGGAGELFF. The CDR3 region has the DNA TGCAGCGTTGTGTTATTAGGTGGGGCCGGGGAGCTGTTTTTT.

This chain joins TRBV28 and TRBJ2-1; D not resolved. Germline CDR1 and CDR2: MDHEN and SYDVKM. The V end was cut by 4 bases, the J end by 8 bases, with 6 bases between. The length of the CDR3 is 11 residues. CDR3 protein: CASSSGHEQFF. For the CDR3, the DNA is TGTGCCAGCAGTTCAGGACATGAGCAGTTCTTC. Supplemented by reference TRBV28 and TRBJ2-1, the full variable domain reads DVKVTQSSRYLVKRTGEKVFLECVQDMDHENMFWYRQDPGLGLRLIYFSYDVKMKEKGDIPEGYSVSREKKERFSLILESASTNQTSMYLCASSSGHEQFFGPGTRLTVL.

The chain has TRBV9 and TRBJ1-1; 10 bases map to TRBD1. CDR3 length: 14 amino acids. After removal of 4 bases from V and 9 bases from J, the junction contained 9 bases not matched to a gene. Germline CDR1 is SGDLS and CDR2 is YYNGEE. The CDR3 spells CASSPGTGERKAFF. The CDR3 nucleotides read TGTGCCAGCAGCCCGGGGACAGGGGAAAGGAAAGCTTTCTTT.

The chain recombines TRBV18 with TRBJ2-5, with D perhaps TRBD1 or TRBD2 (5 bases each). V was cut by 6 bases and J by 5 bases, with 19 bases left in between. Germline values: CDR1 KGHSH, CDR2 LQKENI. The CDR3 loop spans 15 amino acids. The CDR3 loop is CASSPASGTRETQYF. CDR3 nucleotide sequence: TGTGCCAGCTCTCCAGCATCCGGGACCCGGGAGACCCAGTACTTC.

Here the CDR3 reads CASSAGQGRTNGYTF. DNA for the CDR3: TGTGCCAGCAGTGCCGGACAGGGCAGGACAAATGGCTACACCTTC. The chain links TRBV9 to TRBJ1-2; TRBD1 aligns across 8 bases. CDR1 SGDLS and CDR2 YYNGEE come from the germline V gene. J was trimmed by 6 bases and V by 5 bases; bases with no gene match: 12. The CDR3 loop spans 15 amino acids.

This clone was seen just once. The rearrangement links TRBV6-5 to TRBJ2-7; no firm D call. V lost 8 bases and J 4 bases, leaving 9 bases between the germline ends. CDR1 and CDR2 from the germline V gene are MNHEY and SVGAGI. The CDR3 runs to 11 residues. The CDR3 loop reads CASWSDYEQYF. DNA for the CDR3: TGTGCCAGCTGGAGTGATTACGAGCAGTACTTC.

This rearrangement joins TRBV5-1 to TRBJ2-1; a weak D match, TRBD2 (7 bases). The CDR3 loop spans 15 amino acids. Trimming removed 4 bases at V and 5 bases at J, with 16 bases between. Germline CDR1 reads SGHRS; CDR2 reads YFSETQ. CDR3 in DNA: TGCGCCAGCAGCCCGGGATGGGGGGGCAACAATGAGCAGTTCTTC. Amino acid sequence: CASSPGWGGNNEQFF.

The CDR3 reads CASSPTDRGYEQYF. In DNA form, the CDR3 reads TGCGCCAGCAGCCCTACGGACAGGGGTTACGAGCAGTACTTC. The gene calls are TRBV4-1 and TRBJ2-7; 9 bases are a match to TRBD1. Germline CDR1 reads MGHRA; CDR2 reads YSYEKL. The CDR3 length is 14 residues. The trim removed 4 bases at V and 4 bases at J, leaving 5 bases unmatched.

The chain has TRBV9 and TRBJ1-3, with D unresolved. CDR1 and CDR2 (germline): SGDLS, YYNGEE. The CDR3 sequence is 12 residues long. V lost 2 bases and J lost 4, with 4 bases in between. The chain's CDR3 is CASSVGGNTIYF. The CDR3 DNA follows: TGTGCCAGCAGCGTCGGAGGAAACACCATATATTTT.

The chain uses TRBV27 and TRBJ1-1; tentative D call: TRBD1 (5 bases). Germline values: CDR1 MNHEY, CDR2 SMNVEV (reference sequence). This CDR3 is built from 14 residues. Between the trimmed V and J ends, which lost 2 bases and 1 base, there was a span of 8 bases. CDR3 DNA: TGTGCCAGCAGTTTAAGGGGCTGGAACACTGAAGCTTTCTTT. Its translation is CASSLRGWNTEAFF.

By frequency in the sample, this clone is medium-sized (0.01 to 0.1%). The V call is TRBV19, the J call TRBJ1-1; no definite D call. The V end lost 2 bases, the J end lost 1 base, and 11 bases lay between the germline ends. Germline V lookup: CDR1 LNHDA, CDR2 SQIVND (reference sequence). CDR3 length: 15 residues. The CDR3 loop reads CASSIPGSRNTEAFF. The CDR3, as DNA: TGTGCCAGTAGTATACCGGGGTCCCGGAACACTGAAGCTTTCTTT.

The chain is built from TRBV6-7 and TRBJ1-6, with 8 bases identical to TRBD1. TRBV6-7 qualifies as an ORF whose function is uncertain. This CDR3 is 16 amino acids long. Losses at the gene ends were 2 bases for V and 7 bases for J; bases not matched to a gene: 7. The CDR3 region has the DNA TGTGCCAGCAGTTACAGCCGGGACAGGCAAAATTCACCCCTCCACTTT. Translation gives CASSYSRDRQNSPLHF.

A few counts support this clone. The DNA of the CDR3 is TGTGCCAGCAGCCCACCCCACCCGGGGACCGGGGAGCTGTTTTTT. This codes for CASSPPHPGTGELFF. This chain links TRBV7-2 with TRBJ2-2; D is perhaps TRBD2 (5 bases). V dropped 5 bases and J dropped 5 bases, with 15 bases sitting between them. The CDR3 runs 15 residues. Germline lookup yields CDR1 SGHTA and CDR2 FQGNSA.

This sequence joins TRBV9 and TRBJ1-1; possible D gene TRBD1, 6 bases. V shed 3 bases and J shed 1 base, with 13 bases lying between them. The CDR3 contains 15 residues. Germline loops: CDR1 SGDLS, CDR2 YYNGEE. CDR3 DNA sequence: TGTGCCAGCAGCGATCCGGGACACCAGAACACTGAAGCTTTCTTT. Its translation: CASSDPGHQNTEAFF. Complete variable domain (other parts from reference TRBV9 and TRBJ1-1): DSGVTQTPKHLITATGQRVTLRCSPRSGDLSVYWYQQSLDQGLQFLIQYYNGEERAKGNILERFSAQQFPDLHSELNLSSLELGDSALYFCASSDPGHQNTEAFFGQGTRLTVV.

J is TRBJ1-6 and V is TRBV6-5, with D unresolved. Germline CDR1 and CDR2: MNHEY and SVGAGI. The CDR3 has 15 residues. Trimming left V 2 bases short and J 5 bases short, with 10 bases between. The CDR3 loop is CASSYPEENNSPLHF. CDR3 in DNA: TGTGCCAGCAGTTACCCGGAGGAGAATAATTCACCCCTCCACTTT.

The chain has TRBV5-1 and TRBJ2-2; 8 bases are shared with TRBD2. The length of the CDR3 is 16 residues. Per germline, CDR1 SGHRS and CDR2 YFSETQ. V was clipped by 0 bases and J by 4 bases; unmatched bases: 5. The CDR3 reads CASSLASAGGTGELFF. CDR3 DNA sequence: TGCGCCAGCAGCTTGGCGAGCGCGGGGGGCACCGGGGAGCTGTTTTTT.

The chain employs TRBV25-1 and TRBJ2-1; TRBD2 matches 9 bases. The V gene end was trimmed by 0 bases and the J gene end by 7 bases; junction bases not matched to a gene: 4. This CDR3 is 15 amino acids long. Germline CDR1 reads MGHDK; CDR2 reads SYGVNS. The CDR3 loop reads CASSEYAGGPNEQFF. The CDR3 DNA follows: TGTGCCAGCAGTGAATACGCGGGGGGGCCGAATGAGCAGTTCTTC. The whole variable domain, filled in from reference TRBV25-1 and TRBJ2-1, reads EADIYQTPRYLVIGTGKKITLECSQTMGHDKMYWYQQDPGMELHLIHYSYGVNSTEKGDLSSESTVSRIRTEHFPLTLESARPSHTSQYLCASSEYAGGPNEQFFGPGTRLTVL.

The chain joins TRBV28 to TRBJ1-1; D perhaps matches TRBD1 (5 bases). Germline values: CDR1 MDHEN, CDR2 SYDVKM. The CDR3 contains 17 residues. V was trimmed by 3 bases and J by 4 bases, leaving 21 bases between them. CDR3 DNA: TGTGCCAGCAGTTTTCGTGTGGGGGGAAACGTGGGCACTGAAGCTTTCTTT. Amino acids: CASSFRVGGNVGTEAFF.

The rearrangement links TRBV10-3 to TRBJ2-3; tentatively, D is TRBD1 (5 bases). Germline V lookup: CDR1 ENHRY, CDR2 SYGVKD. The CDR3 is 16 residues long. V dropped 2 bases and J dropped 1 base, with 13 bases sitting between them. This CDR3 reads CAISEEVGARTDTQYF. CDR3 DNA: TGTGCCATCAGTGAGGAGGTAGGGGCGCGCACAGATACGCAGTATTTT.

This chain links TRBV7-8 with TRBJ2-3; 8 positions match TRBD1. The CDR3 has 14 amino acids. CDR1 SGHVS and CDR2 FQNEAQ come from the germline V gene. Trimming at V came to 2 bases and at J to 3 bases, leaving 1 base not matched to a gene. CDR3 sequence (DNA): TGTGCCAGCAGCTTACAGGGGGCTACAGATACGCAGTATTTT. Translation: CASSLQGATDTQYF. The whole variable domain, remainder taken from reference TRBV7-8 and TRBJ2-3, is GAGVSQSPRYKVAKRGQDVALRCDPISGHVSLFWYQQALGQGPEFLTYFQNEAQLDKSGLPSDRFFAERPEGSVSTLKIQRTQQEDSAVYLCASSLQGATDTQYFGPGTRLTVL.

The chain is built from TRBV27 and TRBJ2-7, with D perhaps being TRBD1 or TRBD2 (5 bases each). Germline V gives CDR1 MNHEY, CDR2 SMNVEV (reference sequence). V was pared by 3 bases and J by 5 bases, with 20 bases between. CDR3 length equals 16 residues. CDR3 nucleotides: TGTGCCAGCAGTTTCCAAGCCGGGACCCCCGGGGACGAGCAGTACTTC. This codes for CASSFQAGTPGDEQYF.